The next 23 T cell receptor beta chains were all read from a single sample in a study of T cell changes during pregnancy in multiple sclerosis (dated by TCRdb to between 2018 and 2020). Library generation was performed with the immunoSEQ multiplex PCR assay. The table comes from immuneACCESS by way of TCRdb, which keeps in-frame sequences with V and J called. Part of the clones is missing from these tables; in studies checked, under half for an unresolved V gene and the rest for unknown reasons. The sample records 36,000 or so clones, roughly 90% of which are singletons. Clones ranked in the top ten supply around 10% of the sample. Sequencing was performed on CD8+ T cells from peripheral blood mononuclear cells, taken in the third trimester of pregnancy. The receptor source for this set is a female donor with multiple sclerosis, enrolled in a pregnancy study.

The chain links TRBV4-2 to TRBJ1-1; no clear D. V lost 0 bases, J lost 0 bases, and 8 bases lay in between. The CDR3 sequence is 15 residues long. Germline V gene lookup returns CDR1 LGHNA and CDR2 YNFKEQ. The chain's CDR3 is CASSQESGLNTEAFF. The CDR3 DNA sequence: TGTGCCAGCAGCCAAGAAAGCGGGTTGAACACTGAAGCTTTCTTT.

The CDR3 is CASSYTGVSYEQYF. The CDR3 coding sequence is TGTGCCAGCAGCTACACTGGAGTGTCCTACGAGCAGTACTTC. V gene TRBV5-6 combines with J gene TRBJ2-7, with D unclear. The CDR3 contains 14 residues. Germline CDR1 is SGHDT and CDR2 is YYEEEE. The V and J ends lost 3 bases and 1 base respectively, with 11 bases between them.

This clone appeared a single time. The chain has TRBV6-5 and TRBJ1-5; no firm D call. Germline assignment: CDR1 MNHEY and CDR2 SVGAGI. Trimming cost V 0 bases and J 2 bases, with 8 bases left between them. The CDR3 is 15 amino acids. CDR3 residues: CASSYSTTGNQPQHF. The CDR3 nucleotides read TGTGCCAGCAGTTACTCGACAACGGGCAATCAGCCCCAGCATTTT.

V usage is TRBV2 and J usage is TRBJ2-1; D is possibly TRBD2 (5 bases). V was clipped by 3 bases and J by 0 bases, with 9 bases between them. The germline gives CDR1 SNHLY, CDR2 FYNNEI. This CDR3 has 15 amino acids. The CDR3 region has the DNA TGTGCCAGCAGTGACCGGAGGAGCTCCTACAATGAGCAGTTCTTC. Translation: CASSDRRSSYNEQFF.

This clone was counted once. This chain joins TRBV29-1 and TRBJ2-1; the D gene is possibly TRBD1 (6 bases). The CDR3 loop spans 13 amino acids. Germline loops: CDR1 SQVTM, CDR2 ANQGSEA. The V and J ends lost 1 base and 16 bases respectively, with 20 bases between them. The CDR3 loop reads CSVEGGPKDDTFF. CDR3 nucleotide sequence: TGCAGCGTTGAAGGGGGGCCCAAGGACGATACATTCTTC.

This clone was counted a single time. This sequence joins TRBV5-1 and TRBJ2-1, with D possibly matching TRBD2 (6 bases). Trimming removed 3 bases at V and 13 bases at J, with 20 bases between. The CDR3 sequence is 14 residues long. Germline V gene lookup returns CDR1 SGHRS and CDR2 YFSETQ. The CDR3 DNA reads as TGCGCCAGCAGCTCCACGGGGGTCGAGCGAATACAGTTCTTC. Its translation: CASSSTGVERIQFF.

V gene TRBV27 combines with J gene TRBJ1-5; 7 bases are shared with TRBD1. The CDR3 consists of 16 residues. Germline trimming cut 0 bases from V and 2 bases from J; bases unmatched to any gene: 4. CDR1 and CDR2 from the germline V gene are MNHEY and SMNVEV (reference sequence). The CDR3 nucleotides read TGTGCCAGCAGTTTATCGTACAGGGGTGGCAATCAGCCCCAGCATTTT. Translating gives CASSLSYRGGNQPQHF.

This clone was counted a single time. The chain employs TRBV6-1 and TRBJ2-7, with 7 positions matching TRBD1. Germline CDR1 is MNHNS and CDR2 is SASEGT. J gave up 3 bases and V 6 bases, and 5 bases lay outside the gene matches. The CDR3 is made up of 13 amino acids. The CDR3: CASRPGQYYEQYF. CDR3 coding DNA: TGTGCCAGCAGGCCGGGACAGTACTACGAGCAGTACTTC.

This clone showed up just once. J is TRBJ2-1 and V is TRBV27, with 10 bases aligning to TRBD1. V dropped 4 bases and J dropped 0; count of bases not matched to a gene: 6. Germline V gene lookup returns CDR1 MNHEY and CDR2 SMNVEV (reference sequence). This CDR3 is 17 amino acids long. The CDR3 DNA is TGTGCCAGCAGTTACTCGACAGGGGGCAACTCCTACAATGAGCAGTTCTTC. Protein sequence: CASSYSTGGNSYNEQFF.

This clone is hyperexpanded (1% or more) in the sample. This sequence joins TRBV30 and TRBJ1-1, with 8 bases fitting TRBD1. The germline gives CDR1 GTSNPN, CDR2 SVGIG (reference sequence). This CDR3 has 13 residues. V lost 7 bases, J lost 3 bases, and 7 bases stayed unmatched. CDR3 sequence: CASDRERYTEAFF. CDR3 DNA: TGTGCCTCGGACAGGGAGCGGTACACTGAAGCTTTCTTT.

This chain links TRBV5-1 with TRBJ1-2, with 7 bases matching TRBD1. In germline, CDR1 is SGHRS, CDR2 YFSETQ. J was trimmed by 0 bases and V by 0 bases; bases with no gene match: 5. This CDR3 region has 16 residues. CDR3 loop: CASSLAAGGANYGYTF. DNA for the CDR3: TGCGCCAGCAGCTTGGCCGCAGGGGGAGCTAACTATGGCTACACCTTC.

This chain uses TRBV5-6 with TRBJ2-7; no clear D. The germline V gene encodes CDR1 SGHDT and CDR2 YYEEEE. V dropped 5 bases and J dropped 6 bases, with 9 bases sitting between them. The CDR3 sequence is 11 residues long. The CDR3 DNA reads as TGTGCCAGCAGTTCGCTAGGCGAGCAGTACTTC. Translating it yields CASSSLGEQYF.

In this sample, this clone turned up once. V gene TRBV2 combines with J gene TRBJ1-1, with 7 bases fitting TRBD1. Germline assignment: CDR1 SNHLY and CDR2 FYNNEI. V dropped 6 bases and J dropped 1; count of bases not matched to a gene: 5. There are 14 residues in the CDR3. CDR3 coding DNA: TGTGCCAGCAGACCGGGACAGCCGAACACTGAAGCTTTCTTT. This sequence encodes CASRPGQPNTEAFF.

This clone was counted once. The chain recombines TRBV5-1 with TRBJ1-1, with D tentatively TRBD1 (5 bases). CDR1 is SGHRS and CDR2 is YFSETQ in the germline V gene. The CDR3 has 16 residues. The germline V and J ends were trimmed by 2 bases and 2 bases, with 16 bases remaining between them. The CDR3 sequence: CASSLVGAGANTEAFF. DNA of the CDR3: TGCGCCAGCAGCTTAGTAGGGGCAGGAGCTAACACTGAAGCTTTCTTT.

V usage is TRBV4-3 and J usage is TRBJ2-2, with unresolved D. In germline, CDR1 is LGHNA, CDR2 YSLEER. Trimming shortened V by 0 bases and J by 4 bases, and 3 bases separated the two germline ends. CDR3 length: 13 residues. In DNA, the CDR3 is TGCGCCAGCAGCCAAGATCTCACCGGGGAGCTGTTTTTT. Residues: CASSQDLTGELFF.

This chain links TRBV4-2 with TRBJ1-1; weak D call: TRBD1 (6 bases). This CDR3 spans 15 amino acids. CDR1 and CDR2 (germline): LGHNA, YNFKEQ. V dropped 3 bases and J dropped 0 bases, with 11 bases sitting between them. CDR3 sequence reads: CASSHATGLNTEAFF. The CDR3 DNA is TGTGCCAGCAGCCACGCTACAGGGCTGAACACTGAAGCTTTCTTT.

The chain employs TRBV27 and TRBJ2-7, with D possibly being TRBD1 (6 bases). V lost 6 bases, J lost 6 bases, and 18 bases lay in between. Germline V gives CDR1 MNHEY, CDR2 SMNVEV (reference sequence). The CDR3 length is 14 residues. The CDR3 sequence is CASSTGQARTEQYF. The CDR3 region has the DNA TGTGCCAGCAGCACGGGACAAGCCCGGACCGAGCAGTACTTC.

The genes are TRBV7-9 and TRBJ2-3, with D possibly being TRBD1 (6 bases). The CDR3 is 14 residues long. Germline loops: CDR1 SEHNR, CDR2 FQNEAQ (reference sequence). The V end lost 3 bases, the J end lost 6 bases, and 13 bases lay between the germline ends. CDR3 loop: CASSLVRDMDTQYF. CDR3 bases: TGTGCCAGCAGCTTGGTCCGGGACATGGATACGCAGTATTTT.

The chain carries TRBV9 and TRBJ1-1; 9 nucleotides match TRBD1. With 0 bases clipped from V and 7 bases from J, the junction kept 7 bases outside the gene matches. The CDR3 length is 15 residues. Germline CDR1 and CDR2: SGDLS and YYNGEE. The CDR3: CASSVDGRDRDEAFF. The CDR3 bases are TGTGCCAGCAGCGTAGACGGAAGGGACAGGGATGAAGCTTTCTTT.

This clone has just one count. The chain employs TRBV30 and TRBJ1-5; 10 bases fit TRBD1. The CDR3 runs 15 residues. J gave up 6 bases and V 4 bases, and 9 bases lay outside the gene matches. Germline V lookup: CDR1 GTSNPN, CDR2 SVGIG (reference sequence). The CDR3 sequence is CAWTMGTGEVQPQHF. The CDR3 nucleotides are TGTGCCTGGACTATGGGGACAGGGGAAGTTCAGCCCCAGCATTTT.

The chain couples TRBV30 to TRBJ2-1, with 10 bases fitting TRBD2. Germline values: CDR1 GTSNPN, CDR2 SVGIG (reference sequence). V lost 2 bases and J lost 7; bases outside the gene matches: 2. This CDR3 spans 13 amino acids. The CDR3 DNA sequence: TGTGCCTGGAGTCCGGGACTAGCGAATGAGCAGTTCTTC. Amino acid sequence: CAWSPGLANEQFF.

This clone came up once. This rearrangement joins TRBV7-9 to TRBJ2-7, with 7 bases identical to TRBD1. The V gene end was trimmed by 5 bases and the J gene end by 4 bases; junction bases not matched to a gene: 14. In germline, CDR1 is SEHNR, CDR2 FQNEAQ (reference sequence). The CDR3 has 16 amino acids. For the CDR3, the DNA is TGTGCCAGCAGCCCCCCAATTACGGGACAGCAATACGAGCAGTACTTC. Translated: CASSPPITGQQYEQYF.

This chain connects TRBV27 to TRBJ2-3; weak D call: TRBD2 (5 bases). The CDR3 length is 13 residues. The V gene's germline CDR1 is MNHEY and CDR2 SMNVEV (reference sequence). V was shortened by 5 bases and J by 1 base, with 7 bases between the two germline ends. CDR3 coding DNA: TGTGCCAGCAGTGTCGGGGGCACAGATACGCAGTATTTT. This translates into CASSVGGTDTQYF.